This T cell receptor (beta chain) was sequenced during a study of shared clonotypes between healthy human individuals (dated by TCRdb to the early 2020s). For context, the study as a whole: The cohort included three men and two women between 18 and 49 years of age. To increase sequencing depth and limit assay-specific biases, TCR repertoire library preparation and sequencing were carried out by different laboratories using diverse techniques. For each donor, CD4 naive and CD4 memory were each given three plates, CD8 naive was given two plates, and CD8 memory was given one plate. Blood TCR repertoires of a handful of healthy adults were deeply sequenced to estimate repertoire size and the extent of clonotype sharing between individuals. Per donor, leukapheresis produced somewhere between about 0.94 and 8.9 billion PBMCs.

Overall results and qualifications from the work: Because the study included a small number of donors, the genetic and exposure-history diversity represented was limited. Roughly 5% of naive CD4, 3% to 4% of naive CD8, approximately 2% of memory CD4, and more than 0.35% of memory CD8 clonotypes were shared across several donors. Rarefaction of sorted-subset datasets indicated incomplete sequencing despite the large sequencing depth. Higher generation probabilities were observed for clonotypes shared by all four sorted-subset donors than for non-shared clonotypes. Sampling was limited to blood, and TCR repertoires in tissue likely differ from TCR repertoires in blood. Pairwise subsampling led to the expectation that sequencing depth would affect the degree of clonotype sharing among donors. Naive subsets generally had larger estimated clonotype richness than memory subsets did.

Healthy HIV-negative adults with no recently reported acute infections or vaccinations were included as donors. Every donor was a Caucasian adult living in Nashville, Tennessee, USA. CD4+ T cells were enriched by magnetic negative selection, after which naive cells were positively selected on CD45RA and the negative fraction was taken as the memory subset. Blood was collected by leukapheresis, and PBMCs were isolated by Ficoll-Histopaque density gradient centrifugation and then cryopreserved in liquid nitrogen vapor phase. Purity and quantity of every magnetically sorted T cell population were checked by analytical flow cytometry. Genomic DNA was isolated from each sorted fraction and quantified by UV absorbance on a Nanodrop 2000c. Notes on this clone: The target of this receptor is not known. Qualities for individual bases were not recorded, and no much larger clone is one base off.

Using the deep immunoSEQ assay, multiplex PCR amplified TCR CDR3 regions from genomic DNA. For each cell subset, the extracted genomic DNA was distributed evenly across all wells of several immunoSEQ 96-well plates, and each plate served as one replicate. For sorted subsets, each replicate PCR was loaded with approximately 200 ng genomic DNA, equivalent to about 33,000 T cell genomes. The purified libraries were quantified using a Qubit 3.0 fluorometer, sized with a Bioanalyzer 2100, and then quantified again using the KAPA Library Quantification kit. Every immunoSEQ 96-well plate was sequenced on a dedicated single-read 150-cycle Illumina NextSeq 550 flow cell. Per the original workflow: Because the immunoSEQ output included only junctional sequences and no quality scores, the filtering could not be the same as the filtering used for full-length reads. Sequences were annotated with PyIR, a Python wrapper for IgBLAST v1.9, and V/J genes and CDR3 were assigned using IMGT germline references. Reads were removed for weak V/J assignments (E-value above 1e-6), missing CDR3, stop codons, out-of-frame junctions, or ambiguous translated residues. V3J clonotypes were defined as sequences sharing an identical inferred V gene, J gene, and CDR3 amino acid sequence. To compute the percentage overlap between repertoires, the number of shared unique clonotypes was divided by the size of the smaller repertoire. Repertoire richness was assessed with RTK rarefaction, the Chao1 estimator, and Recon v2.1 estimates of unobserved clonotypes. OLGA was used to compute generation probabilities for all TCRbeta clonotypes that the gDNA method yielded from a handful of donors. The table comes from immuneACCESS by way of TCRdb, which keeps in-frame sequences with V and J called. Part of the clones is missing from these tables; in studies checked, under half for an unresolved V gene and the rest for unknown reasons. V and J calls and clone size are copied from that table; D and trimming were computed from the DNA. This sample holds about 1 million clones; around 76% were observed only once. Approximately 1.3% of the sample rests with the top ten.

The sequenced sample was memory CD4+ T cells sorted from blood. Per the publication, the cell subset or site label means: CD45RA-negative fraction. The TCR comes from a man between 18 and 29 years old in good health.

The CDR3 corresponds to CAWQTNEKLFF. The nucleotide sequence is TGTGCCTGGCAAACTAATGAAAAACTGTTTTTT. Recombination connected TRBV30 to TRBJ1-4; no D gene call is confident. From a lookup of the germline V gene (reference sequence), CDR1 and CDR2 are GTSNPN and SVGIG. There are 11 amino acids in the CDR3, from cysteine to phenylalanine inclusive. The only DNA kept is the CDR3, 33 bases in frame from the first base. V lost 5 bases and J lost 1 base; the stretch between them is 2 bases long.